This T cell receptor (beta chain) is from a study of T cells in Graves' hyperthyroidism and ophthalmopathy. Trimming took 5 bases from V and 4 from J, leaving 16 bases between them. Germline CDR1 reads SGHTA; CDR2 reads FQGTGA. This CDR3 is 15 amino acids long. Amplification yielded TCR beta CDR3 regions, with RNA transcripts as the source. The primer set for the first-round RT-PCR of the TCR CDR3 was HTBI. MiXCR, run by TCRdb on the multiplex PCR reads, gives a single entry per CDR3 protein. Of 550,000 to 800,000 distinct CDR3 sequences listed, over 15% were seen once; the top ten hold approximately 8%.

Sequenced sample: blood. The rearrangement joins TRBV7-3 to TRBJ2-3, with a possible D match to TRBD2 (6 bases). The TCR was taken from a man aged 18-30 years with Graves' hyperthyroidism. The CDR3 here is CASSMHPGGADTQYF. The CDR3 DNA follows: TGTGCCAGCAGCATGCACCCCGGGGGTGCAGATACGCAGTATTTT.